A single sample is the source of the 27 T cell receptor beta chains below, sequenced in a study of a mutant IDH1 vaccine in newly diagnosed glioma. As for time point: week 11, during vaccination. In every dose of vaccine, 300 ug of mutant IDH1 20-mer peptide was given alongside topical imiquimod. These receptors lack a known antigen. Profiled with immunoSEQ multiplex PCR; TCRdb holds only in-frame clones, not every one. The repertoire consists of tens of thousands of clones, with around 85% occurring once and the leading ten covering approximately 9.5%. Sequencing was performed on PBMCs, taken from a glioma patient whose treatment included an IDH1 peptide vaccine. The receptors were sampled from a woman aged 45 to 65 with glioma.

The J gene is TRBJ2-7, the V gene TRBV7-2; TRBD1 matches at 7 bases. Germline-derived CDR1 and CDR2 are SGHTA and FQGNSA. Trimming removed 0 bases from V and 4 bases from J; junction bases left unmatched: 6. This CDR3 contains 15 residues. In nucleotides, the CDR3 is TGTGCCAGCAGCTTAGCACCCGGGACAGTTTACGAGCAGTACTTC. This encodes CASSLAPGTVYEQYF.

J is TRBJ2-3 and V is TRBV4-1; 9 bases match TRBD2. Trimming took 1 base from V and 0 from J; bases not matched to a gene: 8. The length of the CDR3 is 18 residues. The V gene's germline CDR1 is MGHRA and CDR2 YSYEKL. CDR3 sequence reads: CASSQGWSGGTSTDTQYF. The CDR3 nucleotides read TGCGCCAGCAGCCAAGGTTGGAGCGGGGGGACTAGCACAGATACGCAGTATTTT.

A single count supports this clone. This chain connects TRBV27 to TRBJ1-5; D is possibly TRBD1 (5 bases). Germline lookup yields CDR1 MNHEY and CDR2 SMNVEV (reference sequence). This CDR3 is 17 amino acids long. Trimming removed 6 bases at V and 0 bases at J, with 18 bases between. CDR3 in amino acids: CASSLRPSGYSNQPQHF. The CDR3 DNA reads as TGTGCCAGCAGCTTACGTCCCTCAGGGTATAGCAATCAGCCCCAGCATTTT.

This chain uses TRBV25-1 with TRBJ1-5; no clear D. The CDR3 runs to 16 residues. V was trimmed by 11 bases and J by 1 base, leaving 21 bases between them. Germline lookup yields CDR1 MGHDK and CDR2 SYGVNS. The DNA of the CDR3 is TGTGCCTCTTCCCCCCGGGCCTCCCCGAGCAATCAGCCCCAGCATTTT. The encoded protein is CASSPRASPSNQPQHF.

The CDR3 DNA reads TGCGCCAGCAAAAAAAGGAGCGGGGGCGATTTGAATGAGCAGTTCTTC. Protein product: CASKKRSGGDLNEQFF. The chain is built from TRBV5-1 and TRBJ2-1; 8 bases align to TRBD2. V shed 6 bases and J 7 bases; nucleotides not matched to a gene: 15. The CDR3 loop spans 16 amino acids. Germline loops: CDR1 SGHRS, CDR2 YFSETQ. Complete variable domain (other parts from reference TRBV5-1 and TRBJ2-1): KAGVTQTPRYLIKTRGQQVTLSCSPISGHRSVSWYQQTPGQGLQFLFEYFSETQRNKGNFPGRFSGRQFSNSRSEMNVSTLELGDSALYLCASKKRSGGDLNEQFFGPGTRLTVL.

V and J are TRBV7-9 and TRBJ1-1, with D tentatively TRBD1 (6 bases). The V gene lost 5 bases and the J gene lost 7 bases, with 20 bases spanning the gap. The CDR3 has 15 amino acids. The germline gives CDR1 SEHNR, CDR2 FQNEAQ (reference sequence). This CDR3 is CASSPSPRGGVEAFF. The CDR3 DNA reads as TGTGCCAGCAGCCCCTCCCCCCGAGGGGGGGTTGAAGCTTTCTTT.

The CDR3 protein is CASSIDLGQSYEQYF. CDR3 nucleotides: TGTGCCAGCAGTATTGACTTGGGACAGTCCTACGAGCAGTACTTC. The chain links TRBV5-4 to TRBJ2-7; 7 positions agree with TRBD1. Per the germline V gene, CDR1 is SGHNT and CDR2 is YYREEE (reference sequence). The CDR3 is 15 amino acids. V shed 5 bases, J shed 1 base, and the junction held 9 bases outside the gene matches.

Here the CDR3 DNA reads TGTGCCAGCAGCAAGGGGAGGAAAAATGAAAAACTGTTTTTT. It yields the protein CASSKGRKNEKLFF. The chain joins TRBV13 to TRBJ1-4, with a possible D match to TRBD1 (5 bases). The V gene's germline CDR1 is PRHDT and CDR2 FYEKMQ (reference sequence). This CDR3 comprises 14 residues. Trimming removed 5 bases at V and 5 bases at J, with 12 bases between.

This rearrangement joins TRBV6-6 to TRBJ1-5; no definite D call. Germline-derived CDR1 and CDR2 are MNHNY and SVGAGI (reference sequence). V shed 6 bases and J shed 3 bases, with 9 bases lying between them. This CDR3 has 13 residues. CDR3 DNA sequence: TGTGCCAGCAGCCGGGCCCACAATCAGCCCCAGCATTTT. Translation: CASSRAHNQPQHF.

This clone has a handful of counts. This chain uses TRBV10-1 with TRBJ1-1, with TRBD1 matching 9 bases. There are 16 residues in the CDR3. Germline V gene sequence: CDR1 WNHNN, CDR2 SYGVQD (reference sequence). Trimming at V came to 9 bases and at J to 3 bases, leaving 14 bases not matched to a gene. In DNA, the CDR3 is TGCGCCAGTCACTGGAGGGACAGGGTTAGGGACACTGAAGCTTTCTTT. Its translation: CASHWRDRVRDTEAFF.

This chain joins TRBV20-1 and TRBJ1-6; 8 bases fit TRBD1. This CDR3 is built from 11 residues. CDR1 is DFQATT and CDR2 is SNEGSKA in the germline V gene (reference sequence). CDR3 DNA sequence: TGCGGAGGGACAGGTGATTCACCCCTCCACTTT. This sequence encodes CGGTGDSPLHF.

This clone was seen just once. V is TRBV4-3 and J is TRBJ1-5; D is undetermined. V was clipped by 0 bases and J by 5 bases, with 11 bases between them. The CDR3 is 15 residues long. Per the germline V gene, CDR1 is LGHNA and CDR2 is YSLEER. The CDR3 here is CASSQDGQIDQPQHF. The CDR3 nucleotides read TGCGCCAGCAGCCAAGATGGGCAGATAGATCAGCCCCAGCATTTT.

The chain combines TRBV13 with TRBJ1-2; 7 nucleotides agree with TRBD1. This CDR3 spans 15 amino acids. Germline CDR1 reads PRHDT; CDR2 reads FYEKMQ (reference sequence). Trimming took 4 bases from V and 5 from J; bases not matched to a gene: 10. This CDR3 is CASSWGTDDRYGYTF. The CDR3, as DNA: TGTGCCAGCAGCTGGGGGACAGACGATCGATATGGCTACACCTTC.

Comments on this clone: Other DNA sequences in this specimen translate into the identical CDR3. The genes are TRBV18 and TRBJ2-7; a weak D match, TRBD2 (6 bases). CDR1 is KGHSH, CDR2 LQKENI, per germline. Trimming took off 0 bases at V and 3 bases at J, with 9 bases between the two ends. This CDR3 is built from 14 residues. The CDR3 DNA reads as TGTGCCAGCTCACCACCGGCGCGGGACTACGAGCAGTACTTC. Encoded protein: CASSPPARDYEQYF.

The V call is TRBV5-4, the J call TRBJ1-2; the match to TRBD1 covers 10 bases. V shed 2 bases and J 7 bases; nucleotides not matched to a gene: 8. CDR1 is SGHNT, CDR2 YYREEE, per germline (reference sequence). The CDR3 length is 15 residues. CDR3 in amino acids: CASSFAGQGVVGYTF. In nucleotides, the CDR3 is TGTGCCAGCAGCTTCGCCGGACAGGGGGTAGTTGGCTACACCTTC. The full variable domain, in which reference TRBV5-4 and TRBJ1-2 provide the parts outside the CDR3, is ETGVTQSPTHLIKTRGQQVTLRCSSQSGHNTVSWYQQALGQGPQFIFQYYREEENGRGNFPPRFSGLQFPNYSSELNVNALELDDSALYLCASSFAGQGVVGYTFGSGTRLTVV.

The chain carries TRBV7-9 and TRBJ2-1, with 8 positions matching TRBD2. Germline CDR1 and CDR2: SEHNR and FQNEAQ (reference sequence). V was clipped by 5 bases and J by 7 bases; unmatched bases: 19. This CDR3 region has 18 residues. CDR3 nucleotides: TGTGCCAGCAGCCCCCCACCCGGGGGGGCGGGCACATTTAATGAGCAGTTCTTC. Amino acids: CASSPPPGGAGTFNEQFF. Complete variable domain (other parts from reference TRBV7-9 and TRBJ2-1): DTGVSQNPRHKITKRGQNVTFRCDPISEHNRLYWYRQTLGQGPEFLTYFQNEAQLEKSRLLSDRFSAERPKGSFSTLEIQRTEQGDSAMYLCASSPPPGGAGTFNEQFFGPGTRLTVL.

The chain links TRBV28 to TRBJ1-2; D gene uncertain. This CDR3 spans 15 amino acids. Germline V CDR1 and CDR2: MDHEN, SYDVKM. With 6 bases removed from V and 4 bases from J, the gap between germline ends came to 18 bases. The CDR3 bases are TGTGCCAGCAGAAATTCAGGTCAGGAGAGCTATGGCTACACCTTC. Protein: CASRNSGQESYGYTF.

J is TRBJ2-7 and V is TRBV29-1; 7 bases map to TRBD1. CDR1 and CDR2 from the germline V gene are SQVTM and ANQGSEA. The V and J ends lost 8 bases and 8 bases, in that order; junction bases with no gene match: 15. This CDR3 spans 13 amino acids. The DNA for the CDR3 is TGCAGCCTGAGGAGACAGGGAACAGAAAAGCAGTACTTC. This encodes CSLRRQGTEKQYF.

The J gene is TRBJ1-1, the V gene TRBV5-6; TRBD1 agrees at 7 bases. This CDR3 has 14 residues. V trimming: 7 bases; J trimming: 0 bases; junction bases outside the gene matches: 6. Germline CDR1 reads SGHDT; CDR2 reads YYEEEE. The CDR3 here is CASRDSFMNTEAFF. The CDR3 region has the DNA TGTGCCAGCCGGGACAGCTTCATGAACACTGAAGCTTTCTTT.

This sequence joins TRBV19 and TRBJ2-5, with a tentative D call TRBD2 (6 bases). The CDR3 runs 15 residues. V dropped 6 bases and J dropped 4 bases, with 18 bases sitting between them. The germline gives CDR1 LNHDA, CDR2 SQIVND (reference sequence). CDR3 nucleotide sequence: TGTGCCAGTAGCTTAGCGGTTCTATCGGGAGAGACCCAGTACTTC. Residues: CASSLAVLSGETQYF.

V gene TRBV15 combines with J gene TRBJ2-1; D may be TRBD2 (5 bases). V dropped 5 bases and J dropped 4 bases, with 21 bases sitting between them. Germline assignment: CDR1 LNHNV and CDR2 YYDKDF (reference sequence). The CDR3 loop spans 17 amino acids. In DNA form, the CDR3 reads TGTGCCACCAGCTCGGGAAGGGCTTTCCCCGTATACAATGAGCAGTTCTTC. Translated, it gives CATSSGRAFPVYNEQFF.

The chain couples TRBV7-8 to TRBJ1-3; 8 bases are shared with TRBD1. The CDR3 is 14 residues long. V gave up 5 bases and J gave up 2 bases; unmatched junction bases: 2. Germline loops: CDR1 SGHVS, CDR2 FQNEAQ. CDR3 nucleotide sequence: TGTGCCAGCAGCCGGACAGGGACTGGAAACACCATATATTTT. Translating it yields CASSRTGTGNTIYF.

The CDR3 bases are TGTGCCAGCAGCTCTGGGGGGGCCAGTGTAGATACGCAGTATTTT. Amino acid sequence: CASSSGGASVDTQYF. J is TRBJ2-3 and V is TRBV9, with D possibly matching TRBD2 (7 bases). CDR3 length: 15 residues. CDR1 and CDR2 from the germline V gene are SGDLS and YYNGEE. V lost 4 bases and J lost 5, with 17 bases in between.

This clone was found a few times. In the same sample, other DNA sequences code for this CDR3. The chain uses TRBV6-5 and TRBJ1-1; perhaps TRBD1 as D (5 bases). Germline loops: CDR1 MNHEY, CDR2 SVGAGI. The CDR3 totals 12 residues. V lost 7 bases and J 3 bases, leaving 9 bases between the germline ends. This CDR3 reads CASTRGDTEAFF. In DNA form, the CDR3 reads TGTGCCAGCACTAGGGGAGACACTGAAGCTTTCTTT.

The rearrangement uses TRBV2 and TRBJ2-7, with 9 positions matching TRBD1. Germline trimming cut 5 bases from V and 3 bases from J; bases unmatched to any gene: 11. This CDR3 region has 16 residues. The germline gives CDR1 SNHLY, CDR2 FYNNEI. The CDR3 spells CASSYLSGQGNYEQYF. CDR3 sequence (DNA): TGTGCCAGCAGTTACCTTTCGGGACAGGGTAACTACGAGCAGTACTTC.

The rearrangement links TRBV2 to TRBJ2-1, with D maybe TRBD1 (6 bases). V was shortened by 5 bases and J by 3 bases, with 11 bases between the two germline ends. The CDR3 contains 14 residues. The V gene's germline CDR1 is SNHLY and CDR2 FYNNEI. The CDR3 bases are TGTGCCAGCAGTTCAGGGGTCAGCTACAATGAGCAGTTCTTC. Protein: CASSSGVSYNEQFF.

V is TRBV5-1 and J is TRBJ1-1; 11 bases map to TRBD1. Germline V CDR1 and CDR2: SGHRS, YFSETQ. The CDR3 extends over 16 amino acids. Losses at the gene ends were 7 bases for V and 3 bases for J; bases not matched to a gene: 11. The CDR3 DNA follows: TGCGCCAGCGTCGGGACAGGGGGGAAGACGGACACTGAAGCTTTCTTT. Residues: CASVGTGGKTDTEAFF.